These T cell receptor beta chains were read from a single sample in a study of T cell changes during pregnancy in multiple sclerosis. Only in-frame clones appear in the TCRdb table, and some are missing; sequencing was by immunoSEQ multiplex PCR. This table holds tens of thousands of clones, roughly 87% found once. The input for sequencing was CD4+ T cells from peripheral blood mononuclear cells, taken in the second trimester of pregnancy. These receptors were obtained from a female donor with multiple sclerosis, enrolled in a pregnancy study. Both conserved end residues are part of each CDR3. D genes are given only for firm matches. A clone size is listed for some rows: how often the clone was seen (once, few, many), or a class if it is expanded.

j_gene,abundance,d_gene,v_gene,CDR3aa,CDR3nt
TRBJ2-5,.,TRBD2,TRBV7-2,CASSLPGLAGGGETQYF,TGTGCCAGCAGCTTACCTGGACTAGCGGGGGGCGGAGAGACCCAGTACTTC
TRBJ1-5,.,TRBD1,TRBV7-2,CASSLGGTEAQPQHF,TGTGCCAGCAGCTTAGGCGGGACAGAAGCTCAGCCCCAGCATTTT
TRBJ2-5,.,TRBD1,TRBV6-5,CASSPRDRVMETQYF,TGTGCCAGCAGCCCCCGGGACAGGGTGATGGAGACCCAGTACTTC
TRBJ1-1,.,TRBD1,TRBV10-1,CASSESLGQGEAFF,TGCGCCAGCAGTGAGTCTTTAGGACAGGGTGAAGCTTTCTTT
TRBJ2-5,once,TRBD2,TRBV7-2,CASSLSTAGGQETQYF,TGTGCCAGCAGCTTAAGCACGGCGGGGGGGCAGGAGACCCAGTACTTC
TRBJ1-2,once,.,TRBV5-1,CASSPDGSRVNNYGYTF,TGCGCCAGCAGCCCCGATGGGTCTCGGGTCAATAACTATGGCTACACCTTC
TRBJ2-1,.,TRBD1,TRBV2,CASRASSGTGNRNEQFF,TGTGCCAGCAGGGCAAGCTCCGGGACAGGGAATAGGAATGAGCAGTTCTTC
TRBJ2-1,.,TRBD2,TRBV5-4,CASSSGLAGVSYNEQFF,TGTGCCAGCAGCTCGGGACTAGCGGGGGTTTCCTACAATGAGCAGTTCTTC
TRBJ1-1,.,TRBD1,TRBV30,CAWRVPDRENTEAFF,TGTGCCTGGAGGGTCCCAGACAGGGAGAACACTGAAGCTTTCTTT
TRBJ1-1,.,.,TRBV7-3,CASSLSGHQGAFF,TGTGCCAGCAGCTTATCAGGGCATCAAGGAGCTTTCTTT
TRBJ1-5,once,TRBD1,TRBV6-5,CASSRTGTGVQPQHF,TGTGCCAGCAGTCGAACCGGGACAGGGGTTCAGCCCCAGCATTTT
TRBJ2-4,once,.,TRBV19,CASSIQSGFGIQYF,TGTGCCAGTAGTATTCAGTCAGGGTTCGGGATTCAGTACTTC
TRBJ1-3,.,TRBD1,TRBV28,CASGLTGSVGTIYF,TGTGCCAGCGGCTTGACAGGGTCCGTCGGCACCATATATTTT
TRBJ2-5,.,.,TRBV2,CASSETGGAQYF,TGTGCCAGCAGTGAGACCGGGGGAGCCCAGTACTTC
TRBJ1-1,.,TRBD1,TRBV5-1,CASSLTGANTEAFF,TGCGCCAGCAGCTTGACAGGGGCAAACACTGAAGCTTTCTTT
TRBJ2-5,once,TRBD2,TRBV7-7,CASSSRLALETQYF,TGTGCTAGCAGCTCCCGACTAGCGTTAGAGACCCAGTACTTC
TRBJ1-2,once,.,TRBV27,CASSSQGKAYGYTF,TGTGCCAGCAGTTCCCAGGGAAAGGCGTATGGCTACACCTTC
TRBJ2-7,.,.,TRBV2,CASSAGGGSYEQYF,TGTGCCAGCAGTGCAGGGGGAGGATCCTACGAGCAGTACTTC
TRBJ2-1,.,.,TRBV19,CASSIYGHPYNEQFF,TGTGCCAGTAGTATCTACGGACACCCCTACAATGAGCAGTTCTTC
TRBJ2-1,.,.,TRBV11-2,CASSITLGGEGDYNEQFF,TGTGCCAGCAGCATCACACTCGGAGGGGAGGGGGATTACAATGAGCAGTTCTTC
TRBJ1-6,.,.,TRBV19,CASSMGGAHNSPLHF,TGTGCCAGTAGTATGGGCGGGGCGCATAATTCACCCCTCCACTTT
TRBJ2-4,.,TRBD2,TRBV2,CASTQRGANIQYF,TGTGCCAGCACGCAGCGGGGGGCAAACATTCAGTACTTC
TRBJ1-4,once,.,TRBV5-3,CARSASPRQTNEKLFF,TGTGCCAGAAGCGCGAGTCCGAGACAGACTAATGAAAAACTGTTTTTT
TRBJ2-7,.,.,TRBV7-3,CASSAGPAYEQYF,TGTGCCAGCAGCGCGGGACCGGCCTACGAGCAGTACTTC
TRBJ1-6,.,.,TRBV9,CASSVDPGSSPLHF,TGTGCCAGCAGCGTAGATCCGGGTTCTTCACCCCTCCACTTT
TRBJ1-2,.,TRBD1,TRBV19,CASSPQGFYGYTF,TGTGCCAGTAGTCCACAGGGGTTCTATGGCTACACCTTC
TRBJ2-1,.,TRBD2,TRBV28,CASRPSGGFEQFF,TGTGCCAGCAGGCCTAGCGGGGGGTTTGAGCAGTTCTTC
TRBJ1-2,.,TRBD1,TRBV29-1,CSAPRGGTGIYGYTF,TGCAGCGCGCCTCGTGGGGGGACAGGGATCTATGGCTACACCTTC
TRBJ2-2,.,TRBD1,TRBV15,CATSGLMTGSNTGELFF,TGTGCCACCAGCGGATTAATGACAGGGTCGAACACCGGGGAGCTGTTTTTT
TRBJ1-3,.,.,TRBV5-1,CASSSALGGAGNTIYF,TGCGCCAGCAGCTCCGCTTTGGGCGGGGCTGGAAACACCATATATTTT
TRBJ2-2,.,.,TRBV4-1,CASKGAGARTGELFF,TGCGCCAGCAAGGGAGCAGGGGCTAGGACCGGGGAGCTGTTTTTT
TRBJ1-1,.,.,TRBV5-6,CASSLGPDTNTEAFF,TGTGCCAGCAGCTTGGGTCCGGACACGAACACTGAAGCTTTCTTT
TRBJ2-7,.,.,TRBV19,CASSWGGDSYEQYF,TGTGCCAGTAGTTGGGGCGGAGACTCCTACGAGCAGTACTTC
TRBJ2-3,.,TRBD2,TRBV5-1,CASSRLLATDTQYF,TGCGCCAGCAGCCGTCTACTAGCGACAGATACGCAGTATTTT
TRBJ2-1,.,TRBD2,TRBV5-1,CASSLAPSGGNEQFF,TGCGCCAGCAGCTTGGCACCTAGCGGGGGCAATGAGCAGTTCTTC
TRBJ2-5,.,TRBD1,TRBV2,CASSPETGGTQYF,TGTGCCAGCAGTCCAGAGACAGGGGGGACCCAGTACTTC
TRBJ2-2,once,.,TRBV10-3,CAIQGNTGELFF,TGTGCCATACAGGGGAACACCGGGGAGCTGTTTTTT
TRBJ1-1,.,.,TRBV6-5,CATSSLRGRNTEAFF,TGTGCCACCAGTTCCCTACGGGGTAGGAACACTGAAGCTTTCTTT
TRBJ2-3,.,.,TRBV7-9,CASQGTDTQYF,TGTGCCAGCCAGGGCACAGATACGCAGTATTTT
TRBJ1-5,once,.,TRBV5-4,CASRHRVWGNQPQHF,TGTGCCAGCAGACACAGGGTCTGGGGCAATCAGCCCCAGCATTTT
TRBJ2-3,few,.,TRBV18,CASSPAGSPDTQYF,TGTGCCAGCTCACCAGCCGGGAGCCCAGATACGCAGTATTTT
TRBJ1-2,.,TRBD1,TRBV5-4,CASSPGTGQYGYTF,TGTGCCAGCAGCCCTGGGACAGGGCAATATGGCTACACCTTC
TRBJ1-1,.,.,TRBV7-6,CASSFSRYTEAFF,TGTGCCAGCAGCTTTTCCAGGTACACTGAAGCTTTCTTT
TRBJ1-1,few,.,TRBV27,CASSLWGGAGEAFF,TGTGCCAGCAGTTTATGGGGGGGGGCAGGTGAAGCTTTCTTT
TRBJ1-4,.,.,TRBV29-1,CSTGIGEKLFF,TGCAGCACAGGGATTGGGGAAAAACTGTTTTTT
TRBJ1-3,.,.,TRBV5-6,CASSLRQNSGNTIYF,TGTGCCAGCAGCTTGCGACAGAACTCTGGAAACACCATATATTTT
TRBJ1-4,once,TRBD1,TRBV5-6,CASSLDRGREKLFF,TGTGCCAGCAGCCTCGACAGGGGGCGCGAAAAACTGTTTTTT
TRBJ2-7,.,.,TRBV2,CASSKGGQYEQYF,TGTGCCAGCTCCAAGGGGGGGCAGTACGAGCAGTACTTC
TRBJ2-7,.,TRBD1,TRBV6-1,CASSDRYRGQRDYEQYF,TGTGCCAGCAGTGACCGATACAGGGGACAACGCGACTACGAGCAGTACTTC
TRBJ2-3,.,.,TRBV9,CASSVASAGDTQYF,TGTGCCAGCAGCGTAGCTAGCGCTGGGGATACGCAGTATTTT
TRBJ1-2,.,.,TRBV4-2,CASSQEERLYGYTF,TGTGCCAGCAGCCAAGAGGAACGACTCTATGGCTACACCTTC
TRBJ2-6,.,.,TRBV2,CASSAPGQGANVLTF,TGTGCCAGCAGTGCCCCAGGACAGGGGGCCAACGTCCTGACTTTC
TRBJ2-2,.,TRBD1,TRBV5-7,CASSPGQGSSGELFF,TGTGCCAGCAGCCCGGGACAGGGAAGTTCCGGGGAGCTGTTTTTT
TRBJ2-2,.,.,TRBV7-2,CASSPGLYTGELFF,TGTGCCAGCAGCCCGGGACTGTACACCGGGGAGCTGTTTTTT